Reported below is one TCR beta chain. Random hexamers were used to reverse transcribe the RNA input (about 0.45 to 1 ug). Amplification of TCR beta CDR3 used immunoSEQ multiplex PCR across 54 Vbeta and 13 Jbeta. Each CDR3 protein gets one entry after TCRdb re-called the immunoSEQ multiplex PCR reads with MiXCR. The table shows 180,000 or so distinct CDR3 sequences, with about 94% occurring only once. The data belong to a study of CD8 T cells in Susac syndrome. Germline V lookup: CDR1 DFQATT, CDR2 SNEGSKA (reference sequence). Deletions cut 0 bases from V and 4 bases from J, with 13 bases between. The CDR3 is made up of 15 amino acids.

The chain is built from TRBV20-1 and TRBJ1-5; maybe TRBD1 (5 bases). This receptor was identified in a human donor in good health. The sequenced sample was CD4+ T cells from PBMCs. The chain's CDR3 is CSARDRSRVNQPQHF. The CDR3 coding sequence is TGCAGTGCTAGAGATCGGAGCAGGGTGAATCAGCCCCAGCATTTT.